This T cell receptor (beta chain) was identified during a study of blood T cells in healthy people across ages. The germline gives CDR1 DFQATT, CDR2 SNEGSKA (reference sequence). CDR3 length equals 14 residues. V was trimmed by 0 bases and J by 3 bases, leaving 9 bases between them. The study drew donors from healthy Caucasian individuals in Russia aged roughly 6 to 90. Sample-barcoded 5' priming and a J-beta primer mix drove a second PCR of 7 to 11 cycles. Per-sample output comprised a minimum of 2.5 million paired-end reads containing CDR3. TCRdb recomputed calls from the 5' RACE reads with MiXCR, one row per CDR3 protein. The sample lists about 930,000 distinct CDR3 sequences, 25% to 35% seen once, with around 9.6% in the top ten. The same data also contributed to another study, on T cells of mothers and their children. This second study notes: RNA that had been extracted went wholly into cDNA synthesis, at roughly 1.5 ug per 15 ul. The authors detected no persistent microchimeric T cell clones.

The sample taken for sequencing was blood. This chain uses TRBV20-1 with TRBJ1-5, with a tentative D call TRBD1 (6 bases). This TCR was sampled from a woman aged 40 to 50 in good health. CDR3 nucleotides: TGCAGTGCTAGAGATTCGGGACACAATCAGCCCCAGCATTTT. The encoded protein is CSARDSGHNQPQHF.